This is a list of T cell receptor beta chains from one sample in a study of blood T cell repertoires in COVID-19. Produced via immunoSEQ multiplex PCR; TCRdb's table is partial and in-frame only. The table records 130,000 or so clones, around 83% of them present only once. Sequencing input: peripheral blood. Receptor source: a woman aged 55-75 years with acute or convalescent COVID-19. Each CDR3 is given with its conserved first and last residue.

V	J	length	CDR3
TRBV7-8	TRBJ2-1	18	CASSLALRAGTRYNEQFF
TRBV27	TRBJ2-7	12	CASSPPSYEQYF
TRBV11-2	TRBJ2-1	14	CASSLAAGGTEQFF
TRBV23-1	TRBJ1-1	15	CAPPGTGGSGTEAFF
TRBV18	TRBJ2-4	15	CASSLPDRGDGIQYF
TRBV2	TRBJ2-5	16	CASSATSGGEQETQYF
TRBV9	TRBJ1-1	13	CASSVGGSTEAFF
TRBV13	TRBJ2-7	14	CASSSRDRGFEQYF
TRBV30	TRBJ1-1	17	CAWMLGRGRSEVTEAFF
TRBV13	TRBJ2-3	17	CASSLRPAGAGTDTQYF
TRBV19	TRBJ1-2	13	CASAGQGNYGYTF
TRBV13	TRBJ2-7	12	CASSLASREQYF
TRBV10-2	TRBJ2-7	14	CASSESRGGYEQYF
TRBV10-1	TRBJ2-5	12	CASSGAPGTQYF
TRBV5-1	TRBJ1-2	14	CASSLDRSNYGYTF
TRBV7-3	TRBJ2-3	15	CASSLWGQDTDTQYF
TRBV14	TRBJ2-4	14	CASSQDKGKNIQYF
TRBV2	TRBJ2-1	11	CARSYYNEQFF
TRBV2	TRBJ2-2	16	CASSEEGAHNTGELFF
TRBV30	TRBJ1-4	14	CAWSAGTGPEKLFF
TRBV12-5	TRBJ2-7	12	CASGFGGYEQYF
TRBV24-1	TRBJ2-2	13	CAIAGTSVGELFF
TRBV18	TRBJ1-5	15	CASSPMSGIGQPQHF
TRBV6-1	TRBJ1-5	13	CASSDRGNQPQHF
TRBV11-3	TRBJ2-7	15	CASSLGPGGRDEQYF
TRBV24-1	TRBJ2-1	18	CATSERGRTGSFNNEQFF
TRBV30	TRBJ1-2	13	CASNRDRPYGYTF
TRBV10-2	TRBJ2-1	15	CASSVVAGGPREQFF
TRBV5-4	TRBJ1-2	14	CASSLEDSLYGYTF
TRBV10-1	TRBJ2-2	17	CASSGPGTGMNTGELFF
TRBV7-3	TRBJ1-3	15	CASSLVGGSGNTIYF
TRBV5-1	TRBJ2-2	16	CASSPKTGGGPGELFF
TRBV11-3	TRBJ2-7	14	CASSFLGGSHEQYF
TRBV4-2	TRBJ1-1	14	CASSRSGTEAEAFF
TRBV6-5	TRBJ1-2	12	CASSYPDTPLTF
TRBV9	TRBJ2-2	15	CASSATGVGTGELFF
TRBV6-5	TRBJ1-6	15	CASRSRQGAYSPLHF
TRBV9	TRBJ2-5	15	CASSVGQGVTETQYF
TRBV24-1	TRBJ1-2	14	CATSDLPGGQGYTF
TRBV5-6	TRBJ2-1	14	CASSRSGLYNEQFF